This T cell receptor (beta chain) was sequenced in a study of T cell repertoires in cytomegalovirus infection. TCRdb ran MiXCR on the reads and lists one entry per CDR3 protein. The data contain about 85,000 distinct CDR3 sequences, 45% to 55% of them singletons. J lost 1 base, V lost 2 bases, and 2 bases had no gene match. Germline lookup yields CDR1 SGHTA and CDR2 FQGNSA. The CDR3 has 15 amino acids. In regard to this clonotype: As yet, its antigen is unknown.

This TCR derives from a human donor in good health (CMV status not recorded). Some clones in this sample may be carry-over from other donors' samples. The chain carries TRBV7-2 and TRBJ1-5; 7 bases align to TRBD1. The source material was CD8+ T cells from cultured PBMCs, sampled from culture after CMV antigen stimulation. This CDR3 reads CASSLNRGSNQPQHF. DNA for the CDR3: TGTGCCAGCAGCTTAAACAGGGGCAGCAATCAGCCCCAGCATTTT.